The entry below describes one TCR beta chain. No antigen is known for it. The same CDR3 is also encoded by other DNA sequences in this sample. The data belong to a study of Ad26.COV2.S vaccination and SARS-CoV-2 variants. Deletions cut 3 bases from V and 2 bases from J, with 7 bases between. The CDR3 covers 13 residues. CDR1 is ENHRY, CDR2 SYGVKD, per germline. Produced via immunoSEQ multiplex PCR; TCRdb's table is partial and in-frame only. The table includes roughly 400,000 clones, approximately 90% detected once. Study-level findings and limits: An underestimation of total T cell responses may have resulted from the TCR breadth and depth analyses.

Treatment of the sample: about 20 received Ad26.COV2.S at low or high dose, single or two shots; 5 received placebo; per-sample allocation not given. Samples came from day 63 after the first vaccine or placebo injection. The TCR originated in a person aged 18-60 years who received the Ad26.COV2.S COVID-19 vaccine or a placebo. Material: peripheral blood, obtained in a trial of Ad26.COV2.S vaccine versus placebo. The gene calls are TRBV10-3 and TRBJ1-1; D is unclear. Here the CDR3 reads CAISDRENTEAFF. CDR3 in DNA: TGTGCCATCAGTGATCGGGAAAACACTGAAGCTTTCTTT.